These T cell receptor beta chains were read from a single sample in a study of metastatic and nonmetastatic thyroid tumors. TCRdb recomputed clones from the PCR reads via MiXCR. The profile shows more than 25,000 clones, 7% to 9% of them singletons. The source material was blood. These receptors were obtained from a female donor with papillary thyroid cancer or a benign thyroid nodule (not recorded which). Some clones in this sample may be carry-over from other donors' samples. CDR3s include the opening cysteine and the closing phenylalanine or tryptophan. Fields, in order: V gene, J gene, CDR3 protein.

TRBV6-1	TRBJ2-7	CASGIGGGAYEQYF
TRBV19	TRBJ2-1	CASKGVAGGNEQFF
TRBV3-1	TRBJ1-1	CASSPGSVLNTEAFF
TRBV4-1	TRBJ1-2	CASSQTTGPGYTF
TRBV6-1	TRBJ1-5	CASSEWGGPSNQPQHF
TRBV27	TRBJ1-1	CASSFRGGGAEAFF
TRBV2	TRBJ2-6	CASRAGVGAGANVLTF
TRBV6-1	TRBJ1-1	CASSSGTGMNTEAFF
TRBV4-1	TRBJ1-2	CASSQASSIYGYTF
TRBV28	TRBJ1-5	CASSPRLFQPQHF
TRBV12-3/TRBV12-4	TRBJ1-3	CASSLAAWAGMSSSGNTIYF
TRBV12-3/TRBV12-4	TRBJ1-5	CASRATGGGVGNQPQHF
TRBV7-7	TRBJ2-3	CASSFAGGATDTQYF
TRBV4-2	TRBJ2-1	CASSQAGTRDEQFF
TRBV4-1	TRBJ2-7	CASSQERGGVYEQYF
TRBV20-1	TRBJ2-3	CSARDLGSTDTQYF
TRBV18	TRBJ1-5	CASSLQDSNQPQHF
TRBV20-1	TRBJ1-1	CSAAGTGVTEAFF
TRBV5-6	TRBJ2-5	CASSPSGRRGETQYF
TRBV5-1	TRBJ1-4	CASSLERTVNEKLFF
TRBV13	TRBJ1-1	CASSLGQGAFF
TRBV6-1	TRBJ1-3	CASSGGQGNTIYF
TRBV7-7	TRBJ2-5	CASSSGLAETQYF
TRBV18	TRBJ2-7	CASSRESVDEQYF
TRBV5-1	TRBJ2-3	CASSSQGRPGTDTQYF
TRBV9	TRBJ1-1	CASSGQKNTEAFF
TRBV11-1	TRBJ2-3	CASSLGAGTGSTDTQYF
TRBV19	TRBJ1-5	CASRTQTGSNQPQHF
TRBV27	TRBJ1-4	CASSPRQASNEKLFF
TRBV18	TRBJ1-3	CASSPPGGGSGNTIYF
TRBV2	TRBJ2-1	CASRPEASSGRWQFF
TRBV28	TRBJ1-1	CASSLPGFTEAFF
TRBV20-1	TRBJ1-5	CSARGQGRGWWGNQPQHF
TRBV7-2	TRBJ2-1	CASSLLAGPFEQFF
TRBV24-1	TRBJ2-2	CATSEQNTGELFF
TRBV19	TRBJ2-7	CASGQGLHEQYF
TRBV11-1	TRBJ1-3	CASSLGGQRSGNTIYF